Listed below are T cell receptor beta chains from one sample, sequenced in a study of shared clonotypes between healthy human individuals. Libraries were prepared by immunoSEQ multiplex PCR; TCRdb keeps only in-frame clonotypes and omits some of them. Of about a million clones listed, approximately 80% are singletons. Sequenced sample: memory CD4+ T cells from PBMCs. Receptor source: a young man in good health. Some clones in this sample may be carry-over from other donors' samples. The CDR3 runs from the conserved cysteine through the conserved F or W. D genes are given only for firm matches. Clone size, where shown, is once, few, many, or a class for clones that have expanded.

d_gene,j_gene,abundance,v_gene,CDR3aa,CDR3nt
NA,TRBJ1-4,NA,TRBV1,CTSSKPYNEKLFF,TGCACCAGCAGCAAGCCTTATAATGAAAAACTGTTTTTT
NA,TRBJ2-2,many,TRBV5-6,CASSLTWAGELFF,TGTGCCAGCAGCTTAACGTGGGCCGGGGAGCTGTTTTTT
NA,TRBJ1-3,NA,TRBV7-3,CASSLTGPGNTIYF,TGTGCCAGCAGCTTAACTGGACCTGGAAACACCATATATTTT
TRBD2,TRBJ2-7,NA,TRBV10-3,CAIRRTSGSYEQYF,TGTGCCATCAGGAGGACTAGCGGGAGTTACGAGCAGTACTTC
TRBD2,TRBJ2-2,NA,TRBV4-2,CASSQGEAGGPGGELFF,TGTGCCAGCAGCCAAGGAGAGGCGGGAGGGCCGGGCGGGGAGCTGTTTTTT
NA,TRBJ2-2,NA,TRBV7-2,CASSPPRASGPNTGELFF,TGTGCCAGCAGCCCCCCGAGGGCGAGCGGGCCTAACACCGGGGAGCTGTTTTTT
NA,TRBJ1-1,NA,TRBV28,CAVKERNTEAFF,TGTGCCGTCAAGGAGAGAAACACTGAAGCTTTCTTT
NA,TRBJ1-5,NA,TRBV27,CASSFGGRGPQPQHF,TGTGCCAGCAGTTTCGGCGGTAGGGGACCGCAGCCCCAGCATTTT
NA,TRBJ2-7,NA,TRBV2,CASSLLSYEQYF,TGTGCCAGCAGTCTGCTCTCCTACGAGCAGTACTTC
NA,TRBJ2-3,NA,TRBV2,CAVRDFTDTQYF,TGTGCCGTAAGGGACTTTACAGATACGCAGTATTTT
TRBD1,TRBJ2-5,NA,TRBV2,CASSANRGQETQYF,TGTGCCAGCAGTGCAAACAGGGGCCAAGAGACCCAGTACTTC